These T cell receptor beta chains were read from a single sample in a study of blood T cell repertoires in COVID-19. Generated by immunoSEQ multiplex PCR, the TCRdb table keeps only in-frame clones and is missing some. The sample has 150,000 to 200,000 clones, more than 75% seen once; the top ten hold approximately 7.8%. Source material: peripheral blood. The receptors shown here come from a woman in her sixties with COVID-19, enrolled during active disease. Each CDR3 is given with its conserved first and last residue. The order of the fields is V gene, clone size, J gene, D gene, CDR3 protein, CDR3 DNA. The D gene is left open where the match is weak. Clone size is stated in some rows and not others, as once, few, many or a class when expanded.

TRBV9,.,TRBJ1-2,TRBD1,CASSAGTANYGYTF,TGTGCCAGCAGCGCCGGGACAGCTAACTATGGCTACACCTTC
TRBV12-3/TRBV12-4,.,TRBJ1-4,.,CASSLGGGLFF,TGTGCCAGCAGTTTAGGGGGGGGGTTGTTTTTT
TRBV27,.,TRBJ1-2,.,CASSLTGIDYGYTF,TGTGCCAGCAGTTTAACAGGGATTGACTATGGCTACACCTTC
TRBV3-1/TRBV3-2,.,TRBJ2-2,.,CASSQKGYTGELFF,TGTGCCAGCAGCCAAAAGGGGTACACCGGGGAGCTGTTTTTT
TRBV28,.,TRBJ1-4,TRBD1,CASSLYGWGQRRSLSEKLFF,TGTGCCAGCAGTTTATACGGTTGGGGACAGAGAAGGTCTTTGTCCGAAAAACTGTTTTTT
TRBV7-2,.,TRBJ1-4,TRBD1,CASSLTRTGGIEKLFF,TGTGCCAGCAGCTTGACGAGGACAGGGGGAATTGAAAAACTGTTTTTT
TRBV7-2,once,TRBJ2-5,.,CASSFGAKETQYF,TGTGCCAGCAGCTTTGGAGCTAAAGAGACCCAGTACTTC
TRBV19,.,TRBJ1-1,.,CASSVGLPNTEAFF,TGTGCCAGTAGTGTCGGACTACCGAACACTGAAGCTTTCTTT
TRBV7-9,.,TRBJ1-1,TRBD1,CASSLAPGQGENTEAFF,TGTGCCAGCAGCTTAGCTCCGGGACAGGGAGAGAACACTGAAGCTTTCTTT
TRBV9,.,TRBJ1-5,.,CASSVGPDNQPQHF,TGTGCCAGCAGCGTAGGTCCAGACAATCAGCCCCAGCATTTT
TRBV9,few,TRBJ1-3,.,CASSVGGGWDGNTIYF,TGTGCCAGCAGCGTAGGCGGGGGCTGGGATGGAAACACCATATATTTT
TRBV5-5,.,TRBJ2-7,TRBD1,CASSFGTEYEQYF,TGTGCCAGCAGCTTTGGGACAGAATACGAGCAGTACTTC
TRBV19,.,TRBJ1-4,.,CASGLGGGRLPREKLFF,TGTGCCAGTGGCCTGGGCGGGGGGCGCCTTCCCCGTGAAAAACTGTTTTTT
TRBV28,.,TRBJ2-3,TRBD1,CASNLDRVADTQYF,TGTGCCAGCAACCTGGACAGGGTTGCAGATACGCAGTATTTT
TRBV5-4,once,TRBJ2-5,.,CASSLTGRETQYF,TGTGCCAGCAGCTTGACAGGGCGAGAGACCCAGTACTTC
TRBV11-2,.,TRBJ2-7,TRBD1,CASSLVQGKLGEQYF,TGTGCCAGCAGCTTAGTACAGGGGAAACTTGGCGAGCAGTACTTC
TRBV5-1,.,TRBJ2-5,.,CASSTGQYQETQYF,TGCGCCAGCAGCACCGGACAGTACCAAGAGACCCAGTACTTC
TRBV14,.,TRBJ2-7,TRBD2,CASSQEKGPGLAGMRAPYEQYF,TGTGCCAGCAGCCAAGAAAAAGGCCCGGGACTAGCGGGGATGCGGGCTCCATACGAGCAGTACTTC
TRBV6-6,.,TRBJ1-1,.,CASSGPGNTEAFF,TGTGCCAGCTCAGGGCCCGGGAACACTGAAGCTTTCTTT
TRBV6-5,.,TRBJ2-3,TRBD1,CASSYEGGTGVDTQYF,TGTGCCAGCAGTTACGAGGGAGGGACAGGGGTAGATACGCAGTATTTT